Listed here are 8 T cell receptor beta chains from one sample, sequenced in a study of blood T cell repertoires in COVID-19. Profiled with immunoSEQ multiplex PCR; TCRdb holds only in-frame clones, not every one. The data show roughly 200,000 clones, about 85% seen once. Material for sequencing was peripheral blood. These receptors originate from a woman of 80 years or more with acute or convalescent COVID-19.

The CDR3 region has the DNA TGCGCCAGCAGCTTGGACCTATCTTATAATTCACCCCTCCACTTT. Its translation: CASSLDLSYNSPLHF. The chain joins TRBV5-1 to TRBJ1-6; D ambiguous. V was clipped by 0 bases and J by 4 bases, with 8 bases between them. Per the germline V gene, CDR1 is SGHRS and CDR2 is YFSETQ. CDR3 length equals 15 residues.

The CDR3 DNA follows: TGTGCCAGCAGTTTCCGGGAGTACAATTCACCCCTCCACTTT. Encoded protein: CASSFREYNSPLHF. The V and J genes are TRBV28 and TRBJ1-6, with D unresolved. CDR3 length: 14 amino acids. Germline assignment: CDR1 MDHEN and CDR2 SYDVKM. The V end was cut by 3 bases, the J end by 7 bases, with 10 bases between.

This sequence joins TRBV6-1 and TRBJ2-5; D uncertain. The germline V gene has CDR1 MNHNS and CDR2 SASEGT. This CDR3 has 16 residues. V dropped 1 base and J dropped 5 bases, with 17 bases sitting between them. Written as DNA, the CDR3 is TGTGCCAGCAGTGAAGGTGCGAGGAATCGGCGGGAGACCCAGTACTTC. Translated, it gives CASSEGARNRRETQYF.

This chain links TRBV11-3 with TRBJ2-4, with TRBD1 matching over 9 bases. V lost 5 bases and J lost 0; bases outside the gene matches: 5. CDR1 SGHNT and CDR2 YENEEA come from the germline V gene. This CDR3 region has 16 residues. CDR3 in amino acids: CASSAGTGLAKNIQYF. The CDR3 bases are TGTGCCAGCAGCGCCGGGACAGGGCTAGCCAAAAACATTCAGTACTTC.

The chain is built from TRBV7-2 and TRBJ1-5; D remains unclear. CDR3 length: 16 residues. Between the trimmed V and J ends, which lost 5 bases and 5 bases, there was a span of 19 bases. CDR1 and CDR2 from the germline V gene are SGHTA and FQGNSA. The CDR3 nucleotides are TGTGCCAGCAGCCCGAGGGTTGGGCAGGACCATCAGCCCCAGCATTTT. Its translation is CASSPRVGQDHQPQHF.

The V and J genes are TRBV29-1 and TRBJ1-1, with D maybe TRBD1 (5 bases). Germline lookup yields CDR1 SQVTM and CDR2 ANQGSEA. The CDR3 length is 13 residues. Trimming stripped 6 bases from V and 4 bases from J, with 15 bases between. CDR3 amino acids: CSVLGQGVTEAFF. The CDR3 DNA reads as TGCAGCGTGCTCGGTCAGGGTGTCACTGAAGCTTTCTTT. The full variable domain, rest sourced from reference TRBV29-1 and TRBJ1-1, is SAVISQKPSRDICQRGTSLTIQCQVDSQVTMMFWYRQQPGQSLTLIATANQGSEATYESGFVIDKFPISRPNLTFSTLTVSNMSPEDSSIYLCSVLGQGVTEAFFGQGTRLTVV.

The V and J genes are TRBV7-2 and TRBJ2-3; weak D call: TRBD2 (6 bases). Germline assignment: CDR1 SGHTA and CDR2 FQGNSA. V lost 0 bases and J 5 bases, leaving 9 bases between the germline ends. This CDR3 comprises 14 residues. Here the CDR3 DNA reads TGTGCCAGCAGCTTAGCGGGAGGCGTAGATACGCAGTATTTT. As protein: CASSLAGGVDTQYF.

This clone was seen a single time. The chain recombines TRBV24-1 with TRBJ1-2, with 8 bases fitting TRBD1. V gave up 5 bases and J gave up 0 bases; unmatched junction bases: 4. The CDR3 is 15 residues long. Germline assignment: CDR1 KGHDR and CDR2 SFDVKD. The DNA of the CDR3 is TGTGCCACCAGTGGGTCGACAGGGGCTAACTATGGCTACACCTTC. This translates into CATSGSTGANYGYTF.